Detailed here is one T cell receptor beta chain. Its antigen is undetermined. This record belongs to a study of T cell responses to AZD1222 COVID-19 vaccine. Study results and caveats: Increases in Spike-specific TCR breadth and depth were seen after two AZD1222 doses. Among the donors, most were white British and more were female, and clonal diversity was possibly underestimated.

Data came from immunoSEQ multiplex PCR; TCRdb stores just in-frame clones and leaves some out. The sample carries over 150,000 clones, roughly nine tenths recorded once. The CDR3 is 17 residues long. Germline V gene data show CDR1 as LNHDA and CDR2 as SQIVND (reference sequence). Losses at the gene ends were 1 base for V and 0 bases for J; bases not matched to a gene: 6. The sequence came from an adult in good health. The specimen was peripheral blood, collected on day 0 of MenACWY control vaccination. The chain combines TRBV19 with TRBJ1-1; 9 positions agree with TRBD1. DNA for the CDR3: TGTGCCAGTAGTATAGTACGGGACAGGGTTCTGAACACTGAAGCTTTCTTT. This gives the protein CASSIVRDRVLNTEAFF.